This T cell receptor (beta chain) is from a study of cytomegalovirus exposure and HLA in healthy donors. Whole-study findings and limits: The authors listed roughly 150 TCR beta chains as cytomegalovirus-associated.

Primers included in the PCR were 60 Vbeta and 13 Jbeta primers. Per the original data handling: Later, some 79 million unique TCR beta chains were counted in an analysis, and 8.5 million to 13 million of them were shared. The assay was immunoSEQ multiplex PCR, and TCRdb's table has in-frame clones only and misses some. Clone size and the V and J calls come from that table; the DNA yielded D and trimming. The sample shows fewer than 110,000 clones, and around 3.5% sits with its ten largest clones. This CDR3 is 15 amino acids long. Trimming took off 2 bases at V and 5 bases at J, with 15 bases between the two ends. CDR1 is SGHTA and CDR2 is FQGNSA in the germline V gene. Worth noting for this clone: Its cognate antigen is unknown.

The sequence was obtained from a man aged 35 to 55 in good health and CMV-seronegative. This chain joins TRBV7-2 and TRBJ2-5; weak D call: TRBD2 (5 bases). Input material: PBMCs. CDR3 sequence: CASSLSGGFGETQYF. The DNA of the CDR3 is TGTGCCAGCAGCTTAAGTGGCGGGTTCGGGGAGACCCAGTACTTC.